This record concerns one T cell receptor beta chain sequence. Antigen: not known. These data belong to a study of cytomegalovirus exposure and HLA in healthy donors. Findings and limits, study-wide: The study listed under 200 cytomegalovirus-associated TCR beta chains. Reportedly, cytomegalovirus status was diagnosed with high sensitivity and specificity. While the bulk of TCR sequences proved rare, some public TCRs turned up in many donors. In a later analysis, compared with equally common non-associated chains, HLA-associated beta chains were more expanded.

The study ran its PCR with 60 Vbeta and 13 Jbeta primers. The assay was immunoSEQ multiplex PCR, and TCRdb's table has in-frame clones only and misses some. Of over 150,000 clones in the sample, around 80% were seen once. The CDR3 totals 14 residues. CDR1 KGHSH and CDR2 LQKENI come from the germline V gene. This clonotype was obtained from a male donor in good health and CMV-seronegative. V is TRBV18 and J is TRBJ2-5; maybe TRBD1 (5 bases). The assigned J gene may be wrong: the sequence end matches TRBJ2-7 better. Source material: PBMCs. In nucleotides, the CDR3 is TGTGCCAGCTCACGAGCAGGACAAGCTTACGAGCAGTACTTC. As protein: CASSRAGQAYEQYF.